These 24 T cell receptor beta chains came from one sample sequenced in a study of blood T cell repertoires in COVID-19. The data were produced by immunoSEQ multiplex PCR, yet TCRdb's version contains in-frame clones alone and is incomplete. The table shows more than 15,000 clones, with roughly 90% occurring only once. Sample: peripheral blood. The origin of the receptors is a human donor in a cohort sampled during active COVID-19.

The gene calls are TRBV9 and TRBJ2-2; 12 bases align to TRBD2. There are 16 residues in the CDR3. The junction had 6 bases not matched to a gene; V was cut back by 4 bases and J by 5 bases. Germline assignment: CDR1 SGDLS and CDR2 YYNGEE. CDR3 sequence reads: CASSPRLAGATGELFF. CDR3 coding DNA: TGTGCCAGCAGCCCCCGACTAGCGGGAGCAACCGGGGAGCTGTTTTTT.

The chain combines TRBV20-1 with TRBJ2-1; D is unresolved. This CDR3 spans 13 amino acids. Germline V gives CDR1 DFQATT, CDR2 SNEGSKA (reference sequence). The V gene lost 3 bases and the J gene lost 9 bases, with 15 bases spanning the gap. For the CDR3, the DNA is TGCAGTGCTAGTAGGCCTACAGTAGGTGAGCAGTTCTTC. Encoded protein: CSASRPTVGEQFF.

The chain has TRBV29-1 and TRBJ1-1; the D gene is possibly TRBD1 (5 bases). V was shortened by 6 bases and J by 1 base, with 9 bases between the two germline ends. Germline V gene data show CDR1 as SQVTM and CDR2 as ANQGSEA. CDR3 length equals 12 residues. CDR3 in amino acids: CSVWGGNTEAFF. The CDR3, as DNA: TGCAGCGTCTGGGGGGGGAACACTGAAGCTTTCTTT.

The V and J genes are TRBV10-3 and TRBJ1-1; no clear D gene. CDR3 length: 14 residues. Germline CDR1 is ENHRY and CDR2 is SYGVKD. The V end lost 10 bases, the J end lost 0 bases, and 15 bases lay between the germline ends. CDR3 DNA: TGTGCCACGCGCGAGGGCCCGATGAACACTGAAGCTTTCTTT. As protein: CATREGPMNTEAFF.

This chain uses TRBV28 with TRBJ1-2; a weak D match, TRBD1 (6 bases). The CDR3 has 13 residues. Trimming cost V 7 bases and J 4 bases, with 13 bases left between them. CDR1 is MDHEN, CDR2 SYDVKM, per germline. The CDR3 DNA reads TGTGCCAGCACACCCCGGGGGGCCTATGGCTACACCTTC. Its protein is CASTPRGAYGYTF.

The V gene is TRBV9, the J gene TRBJ2-1, with 8 bases that match TRBD2. Germline V gene sequence: CDR1 SGDLS, CDR2 YYNGEE. The CDR3 is 15 residues long. The J segment lost 3 bases and the V segment lost 3 bases, leaving 5 bases of the junction unmatched. CDR3 DNA sequence: TGTGCCAGCAGCGCGACTAGCGATATCTACAATGAGCAGTTCTTC. Amino acid sequence: CASSATSDIYNEQFF.

This rearrangement joins TRBV5-4 to TRBJ2-3, with 7 nucleotides matching TRBD2. V shed 3 bases, J shed 2 bases, and the junction held 9 bases outside the gene matches. CDR3 length: 16 residues. CDR1 SGHNT and CDR2 YYREEE come from the germline V gene (reference sequence). CDR3: CASSSTLADVTDTQYF. The CDR3 nucleotides read TGTGCCAGCAGCTCCACCCTAGCGGATGTCACAGATACGCAGTATTTT.

The rearrangement links TRBV3-1 (or the pseudogene TRBV3-2) to TRBJ2-1, with D tentatively TRBD1 (5 bases). Trimming pared 5 bases from V and 9 bases from J, leaving 17 bases between. This CDR3 region has 14 residues. In germline, CDR1 is LGHDT, CDR2 YNNKEL (reference sequence). The CDR3 DNA is TGTGCCAGCAGCTTAAGGGGTGGCCGAGGTGAGCAGTTCTTC. Protein product: CASSLRGGRGEQFF.

The chain recombines TRBV19 with TRBJ1-5; D gene unclear. CDR1 is LNHDA and CDR2 is SQIVND in the germline V gene (reference sequence). V was pared by 6 bases and J by 5 bases, with 8 bases between. This CDR3 comprises 12 residues. The CDR3 DNA follows: TGTGCCAGTAGCATGGTAGATCAGCCCCAGCATTTT. This gives the protein CASSMVDQPQHF.

This chain connects TRBV5-1 to TRBJ2-3, with TRBD2 identical over 9 bases. The CDR3 runs 14 residues. CDR1 is SGHRS and CDR2 is YFSETQ in the germline V gene. With 6 bases clipped from V and 3 bases from J, the junction kept 5 bases outside the gene matches. The CDR3: CASKSLAGTDTQYF. CDR3 nucleotide sequence: TGCGCCAGCAAGAGTCTAGCGGGGACAGATACGCAGTATTTT.

The chain joins TRBV27 to TRBJ2-5, with a tentative D call TRBD2 (6 bases). Trimming took off 6 bases at V and 6 bases at J, with 26 bases between the two ends. The CDR3 spans 17 residues. Germline lookup yields CDR1 MNHEY and CDR2 SMNVEV (reference sequence). CDR3 protein: CASRGWRVAREGQTQYF. The CDR3 nucleotides read TGTGCCAGCAGGGGGTGGAGGGTCGCGAGAGAGGGCCAGACCCAGTACTTC.

The genes are TRBV18 and TRBJ1-4, with a tentative D call TRBD1 (5 bases). Germline CDR1 is KGHSH and CDR2 is LQKENI. Trimming stripped 2 bases from V and 6 bases from J, with 10 bases between. The CDR3 contains 14 residues. The chain's CDR3 is CASSPGAEDEKLFF. The CDR3 bases are TGTGCCAGCTCACCAGGGGCCGAGGATGAAAAACTGTTTTTT.

V gene TRBV5-1 combines with J gene TRBJ2-1; 7 positions match TRBD2. This CDR3 is 15 amino acids long. Trimming cost V 1 base and J 9 bases; bases outside gene matches: 10. Germline CDR1 and CDR2: SGHRS and YFSETQ. The CDR3 loop is CASSLLAGRVTEQFF. The CDR3 nucleotides are TGCGCCAGCAGCTTGTTGGCAGGGAGGGTGACTGAGCAGTTCTTC.

V and J are TRBV6-2 or TRBV6-3 and TRBJ2-5, with 11 bases that match TRBD1. CDR1 and CDR2 from the germline V gene are MNHEY and SVGEGT. The ends lost 0 bases at V and 4 bases at J; junction bases unmatched: 10. This CDR3 has 18 residues. CDR3 nucleotide sequence: TGTGCCAGCAGTTACTCTCTCCGGACAGGGGGCTATCGAGAGACCCAGTACTTC. Translating gives CASSYSLRTGGYRETQYF.

The genes are TRBV6-2 or TRBV6-3 and TRBJ1-2; D is possibly TRBD1 (6 bases). The CDR3 is made up of 13 amino acids. Trimming stripped 6 bases from V and 0 bases from J, with 8 bases between. Germline V lookup: CDR1 MNHEY, CDR2 SVGEGT. The chain's CDR3 is CASSRQANYGYTF. Written as DNA, the CDR3 is TGTGCCAGCAGCAGACAGGCTAACTATGGCTACACCTTC.

The CDR3 loop is CASSIAGTSLMNTGELFF. CDR3 DNA sequence: TGTGCCAGCAGCATAGCTGGGACTAGCCTTATGAACACCGGGGAGCTGTTTTTT. The genes are TRBV7-3 and TRBJ2-2, with 9 bases identical to TRBD2. The germline CDR1 and CDR2 sequences are SGHTA and FQGTGA. The CDR3 totals 18 residues. Losses at the gene ends were 5 bases for V and 1 base for J; bases not matched to a gene: 11.

The chain recombines TRBV24-1 with TRBJ1-3, with D possibly matching TRBD1 (5 bases). CDR3 length: 14 residues. The germline V and J ends were trimmed by 5 bases and 2 bases, with 9 bases remaining between them. CDR1 is KGHDR and CDR2 is SFDVKD in the germline V gene. CDR3 protein: CATSGGVTGNTIYF. The CDR3 bases are TGTGCCACCAGTGGGGGGGTGACTGGAAACACCATATATTTT.

The rearrangement joins TRBV18 to TRBJ1-2, with TRBD1 identical over 11 bases. The CDR3 runs 14 residues. The ends lost 4 bases at V and 6 bases at J; junction bases unmatched: 4. Germline CDR1 reads KGHSH; CDR2 reads LQKENI. CDR3 loop: CASSRGQGAHGYTF. The CDR3 DNA sequence: TGTGCCAGCTCACGCGGACAGGGGGCTCATGGCTACACCTTC.

This clone showed up just a few times. The rearrangement joins TRBV7-3 to TRBJ1-2, with TRBD1 identical over 9 bases. The trim removed 5 bases at V and 5 bases at J, leaving 12 bases unmatched. CDR1 is SGHTA, CDR2 FQGTGA, per germline. This CDR3 has 16 amino acids. This chain's CDR3 is CASSPRQGGALYGYTF. In nucleotides, the CDR3 is TGTGCCAGCAGCCCTAGACAGGGGGGCGCTCTGTATGGCTACACCTTC. Combining the CDR3 with reference TRBV7-3 and TRBJ1-2 gives the whole variable domain GAGVSQTPSNKVTEKGKYVELRCDPISGHTALYWYRQSLGQGPEFLIYFQGTGAADDSGLPNDRFFAVRPEGSVSTLKIQRTERGDSAVYLCASSPRQGGALYGYTFGSGTRLTVV.

The V gene is TRBV19, the J gene TRBJ1-1; D is ambiguous. Per the germline V gene, CDR1 is LNHDA and CDR2 is SQIVND (reference sequence). The CDR3 has 15 amino acids. Trimming removed 7 bases from V and 0 bases from J, with 15 bases in between. The CDR3 sequence is CASTPSGSVNTEAFF. CDR3 in DNA: TGTGCCAGTACCCCGTCGGGGTCTGTGAACACTGAAGCTTTCTTT.

V gene TRBV28 combines with J gene TRBJ2-1, with 9 bases lining up with TRBD1. Germline trimming cut 6 bases from V and 4 bases from J; bases unmatched to any gene: 13. The CDR3 contains 17 residues. The germline CDR1 and CDR2 sequences are MDHEN and SYDVKM. This chain's CDR3 is CASRLIRGTGNYNEQFF. DNA for the CDR3: TGTGCCAGCAGACTAATCCGTGGGACAGGGAATTACAATGAGCAGTTCTTC.

This clone showed up just a few times. The chain has TRBV5-1 and TRBJ1-1; D is unclear. Trimming left V 0 bases short and J 1 base short, with 10 bases between. There are 15 residues in the CDR3. Germline V gene lookup returns CDR1 SGHRS and CDR2 YFSETQ. The CDR3 reads CASSLVANRNTEAFF. The CDR3 DNA sequence: TGCGCCAGCAGCTTGGTAGCCAATAGGAACACTGAAGCTTTCTTT.

The chain links TRBV7-9 to TRBJ1-1; D not certain. CDR1 is SEHNR, CDR2 FQNEAQ, per germline (reference sequence). Trimming left V 1 base short and J 6 bases short, with 9 bases between. CDR3 length equals 13 residues. The CDR3 DNA follows: TGTGCCAGCAGCTTAGAACTGGAGTCTGAAGCTTTCTTT. Translating it yields CASSLELESEAFF.

The V gene is TRBV2, the J gene TRBJ2-1, with 14 nucleotides matching TRBD2. The CDR3 has 18 amino acids. V lost 7 bases, J lost 2 bases, and 10 bases stayed unmatched. CDR1 and CDR2 (germline): SNHLY, FYNNEI. CDR3 nucleotide sequence: TGTGCCAGCACTGGGACTAGCGGGAGACGACAAACCTACAATGAGCAGTTCTTC. Translating it yields CASTGTSGRRQTYNEQFF. The whole variable domain, filled in from reference TRBV2 and TRBJ2-1, reads EPEVTQTPSHQVTQMGQEVILRCVPISNHLYFYWYRQILGQKVEFLVSFYNNEISEKSEIFDDQFSVERPDGSNFTLKIRSTKLEDSAMYFCASTGTSGRRQTYNEQFFGPGTRLTVL.